This TCR beta chain emerged from a study of a mutant IDH1 vaccine in newly diagnosed glioma (dated by TCRdb to about 2021). Background on the whole study: Vaccination started 4-6 weeks after radiotherapy alone, or was given together with temozolomide cycles in the groups whose treatment included chemotherapy. Of the 30 or so patients who were treated, about 62% were male and approximately 40% were female, and the mean age was around 40 years. Before enrollment, patients had received standard therapy of radiotherapy alone, temozolomide alone, or radiochemotherapy with temozolomide; most received the combination. The week-35 safety follow-up was designated visit V12, and the week-47 end of study was designated visit V13. Six visits were used for peripheral blood collection: V03 (baseline), V05, V07, V10, V12 and V13. For exploratory analyses, 25 to 30 treated patients had longitudinal TCRB deep sequencing done wherever samples were available. Overall results and qualifications from the work: No apparent relationship was observed between pseudoprogression and alterations in the top peripheral T cell clonotypes detected by TCRB sequencing. According to the authors, sample limitations meant that analyses of patient blood samples could not be reproduced. Vaccine-induced immune responses across multiple MHC alleles were detected in over 80% of patients. Availability determined which PBMC samples were chosen for TCRB deep sequencing.

Points on this clone: What antigen it recognizes has not been identified. Within one base of it there is no much larger clone, and no base qualities were kept.

To prepare the library, the immunoSEQ multiplex PCR assay was applied. Rearranged TCR beta chain sequences were amplified with the hsTCRB Kit following the manufacturer's protocol. An Illumina MiSeq was used to sequence the TCRB libraries. The study's processing was this. The proprietary platform of the kit vendor was used for demultiplexing, trimming and gene mapping. As stored in TCRdb, this immuneACCESS dataset retains in-frame rearrangements with V and J assigned. A fraction of the clones does not appear; measured against another copy, unresolved V genes explain less than half of the discrepancy, and the remainder lacks a known reason. V, J and clone size were drawn from that table, and D and trimming were deduced from the DNA. The sample yields 40,000 to 50,000 clones; approximately 90% were counted once. Jointly, the top ten make up roughly 1.5% of the sample. The germline V gene (reference sequence) sets CDR1 to LNHNV and CDR2 to YYDKDF. The germline ends are 12 bases apart after V is trimmed by 0 bases and J by 11 bases. The CDR3 numbers 13 residues from cysteine through phenylalanine. CDR3 DNA is the only sequence kept; it has 39 bases, read in frame from the first base.

The sample's time point label, in plain terms: week 35, safety follow-up. Each vaccine dose, consisting of 300 ug of a 20-mer mutant IDH1 peptide in Montanide, was administered subcutaneously with topical imiquimod. Patients were given eight vaccinations, in weeks 1, 3, 5, 7, 11, 15, 19 and 23, which matched visits V03 through V10. Donors had newly diagnosed WHO grade 3 or 4 IDH1-mutant astrocytomas with loss of nuclear ATRX. The samples were drawn from NOA16, a multicentre, single-arm, open-label phase I trial in Germany that tested a mutant IDH1 peptide vaccine in humans for the first time. The DNeasy Blood and Tissue Kit was used to extract genomic DNA from EDTA blood for TCRB sequencing.

The rearrangement combines TRBV15 with TRBJ2-3; the best D guess is TRBD2, with 7 bases matching. This TCR was recovered from a man in his forties with glioma. This specimen consisted of PBMCs, obtained from a glioma patient whose treatment included an IDH1 peptide vaccine. CDR3 loop: CATSRDPGEGQYF. The DNA reads TGTGCCACCAGCAGAGATCCAGGGGAGGGGCAGTATTTT.